This T cell receptor (beta chain) was captured in a study of CD8 T cells in ankylosing spondylitis. Broader study findings: Disease-associated clonotypes exhibited CD8+ identity and were relatively infrequent in peripheral blood. The study identified a TCR beta motif of roughly eight highly homologous variants that appeared characteristic of ankylosing spondylitis blood. Reportedly, matched ankylosing spondylitis synovial fluid was significantly enriched for disease-linked clones.

This clonotype was recorded at least ten times. The antigen is not known. A junction boundary mismatches the germline segment, possibly from a read error. Making the TCR beta libraries involved quantitative 5'-RACE with molecular barcodes. From the 5' RACE reads, TCRdb called clonotypes with MiXCR, one entry per CDR3 protein. The table has some 140,000 distinct CDR3 sequences, 7.5% to 9.5% seen once. The CDR3 length is 11 residues. Germline loops: CDR1 SGHTA, CDR2 FQGNSA. The TCR sequence derives from a male donor with ankylosing spondylitis. The rearrangement joins TRBV7-2 to TRBJ2-5; D uncertain. Sequencing was done on a sample of synovial fluid, either unsorted or a sorted T cell fraction (not recorded which). CDR3 in DNA: TGTGCCAGCAGCTTACAAGTGACCCAGTACTTC. Its translation: CASSLQVTQYF.